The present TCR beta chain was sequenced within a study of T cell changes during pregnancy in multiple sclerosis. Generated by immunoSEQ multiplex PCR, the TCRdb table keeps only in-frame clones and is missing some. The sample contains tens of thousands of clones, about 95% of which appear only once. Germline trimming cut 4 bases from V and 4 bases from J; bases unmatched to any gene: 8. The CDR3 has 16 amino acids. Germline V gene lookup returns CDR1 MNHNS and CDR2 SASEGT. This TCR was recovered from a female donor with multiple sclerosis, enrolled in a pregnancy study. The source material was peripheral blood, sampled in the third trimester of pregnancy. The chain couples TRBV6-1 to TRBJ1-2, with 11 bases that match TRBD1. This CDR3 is CASSAWTGGAGYGYTF. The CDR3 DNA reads TGTGCCAGCAGTGCCTGGACAGGGGGCGCGGGCTATGGCTACACCTTC.